Described below is a single TCR beta chain sequence and its context. This sample was taken from a study of T cell clusters in autoimmune cytopenias. The germline gives CDR1 SQVTM, CDR2 ANQGSEA. The CDR3 length is 14 residues. Tens of thousands of genome equivalents of blood DNA were amplified for TRB. One tube held mixed TRB-A and TRB-B primer pools for touch-down PCR. TCRdb reworked the multiplex PCR reads into one entry per CDR3 protein, no DNA. The sample includes some 11,000 distinct CDR3 sequences. The same sample was also used in a study of T cell repertoires in aging, cancer and after chemotherapy.

The TCR was taken from a human donor in good health. Sequenced: peripheral blood. The chain combines TRBV29-1 with TRBJ2-7; TCRdb gives TRBD1 as the D gene, but with no DNA this cannot be confirmed. CDR3 region: CSVVWTNRDYEQYF.